This T cell receptor (beta chain) was identified during a study of monozygotic twins with inflammatory bowel disease. Study-wide findings and caveats: Support for any single strong IBD-associated signal or clonotype was not found.

One entry per CDR3 protein, without DNA, is what TCRdb gives after re-calling the 5' RACE reads. Recorded for this sample: some 150,000 distinct CDR3 sequences. This CDR3 has 13 residues. CDR1 is LNHDA, CDR2 SQIVND, per germline (reference sequence). On this clonotype: Antigen: not known.

J is TRBJ2-7 and V is TRBV19; the D call from TCRdb, TRBD1, cannot be confirmed without DNA. What was sequenced was blood. The sequence came from a human donor with ulcerative colitis or Crohn's disease, or a healthy co-twin of an affected twin (not recorded which). CDR3 in amino acids: CASRSQGYYEQYF.